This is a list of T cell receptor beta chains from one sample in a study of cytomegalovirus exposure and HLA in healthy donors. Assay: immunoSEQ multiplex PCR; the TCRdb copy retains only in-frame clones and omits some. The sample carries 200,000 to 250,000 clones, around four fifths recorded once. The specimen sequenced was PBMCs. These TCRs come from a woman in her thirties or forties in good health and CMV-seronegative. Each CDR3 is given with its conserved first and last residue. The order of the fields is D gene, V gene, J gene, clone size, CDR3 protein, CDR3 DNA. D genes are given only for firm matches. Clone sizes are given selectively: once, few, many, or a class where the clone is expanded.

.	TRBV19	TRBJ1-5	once	CASSPGTRLGVQPQHF	TGTGCCAGTAGTCCCGGGACAAGATTGGGTGTACAGCCCCAGCATTTT
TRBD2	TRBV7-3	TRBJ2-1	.	CASSPGTSVEDEQFF	TGTGCCAGCAGCCCAGGGACTAGCGTAGAGGATGAGCAGTTCTTC
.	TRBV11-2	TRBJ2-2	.	CASSPDRRDGELFF	TGTGCCAGCAGCCCTGACAGGCGAGACGGGGAGCTGTTTTTT
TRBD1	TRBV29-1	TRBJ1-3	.	CSVAKSTGNTGNTIYF	TGCAGCGTTGCAAAGTCGACAGGGAACACTGGAAACACCATATATTTT
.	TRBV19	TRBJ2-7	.	CASSTMAGSYEQYF	TGTGCCAGTAGTACGATGGCCGGGTCGTACGAGCAGTACTTC
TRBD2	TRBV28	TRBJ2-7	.	CASSLSYSGQDYEQYF	TGTGCCAGCAGTTTGTCCTATAGCGGGCAGGACTACGAGCAGTACTTC
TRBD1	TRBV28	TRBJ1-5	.	CASLWTGQGQPQHF	TGTGCCAGCCTTTGGACAGGGCAAGGACAGCCCCAGCATTTT
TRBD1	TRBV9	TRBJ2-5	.	CASSVAGQGSETQYF	TGTGCCAGCAGCGTCGCGGGACAGGGTAGCGAGACCCAGTACTTC
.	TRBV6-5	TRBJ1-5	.	CASSYGGADQPQHF	TGTGCCAGCAGTTACGGGGGCGCCGATCAGCCCCAGCATTTT
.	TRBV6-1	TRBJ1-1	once	CASRQYVNTEAFF	TGTGCCAGCAGACAATACGTGAACACTGAAGCTTTCTTT
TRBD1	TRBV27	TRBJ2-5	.	CASSSLAGRGKTQYF	TGTGCCAGCAGTTCCTTAGCTGGCAGGGGGAAGACCCAGTACTTC
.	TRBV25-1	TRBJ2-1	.	CASSESGVYEQFF	TGTGCCAGCAGTGAATCAGGGGTCTATGAGCAGTTCTTC
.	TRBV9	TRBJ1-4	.	CASSATPGSTNEKLFF	TGTGCCAGCAGTGCTACGCCAGGGTCAACTAATGAAAAACTGTTTTTT
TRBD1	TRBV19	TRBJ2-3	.	CASSIDGTGTTDTQYF	TGTGCCAGTAGTATAGATGGGACAGGGACGACAGATACGCAGTATTTT
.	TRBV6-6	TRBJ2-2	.	CASKMPGGTGELFF	TGTGCCAGCAAGATGCCAGGGGGGACCGGGGAGCTGTTTTTT
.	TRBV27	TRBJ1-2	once	CASSPVGGGDYGYTF	TGTGCCAGCAGTCCAGTCGGGGGAGGGGACTATGGCTACACCTTC
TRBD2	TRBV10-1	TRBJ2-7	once	CASGEAGRDEQYF	TGCGCCAGCGGGGAAGCGGGAAGGGACGAGCAGTACTTC
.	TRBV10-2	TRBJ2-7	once	CASSERAGTYEQYF	TGCGCCAGCAGTGAGCGGGCAGGGACCTACGAGCAGTACTTC
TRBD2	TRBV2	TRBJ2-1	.	CASTGTSGRVGEQFF	TGTGCCAGCACCGGGACTAGCGGGAGGGTCGGTGAGCAGTTCTTC
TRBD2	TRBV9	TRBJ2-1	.	CASSKGTSGGDEQFF	TGTGCCAGCAGCAAAGGGACTAGCGGGGGGGATGAGCAGTTCTTC
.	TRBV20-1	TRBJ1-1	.	CSARADTEAFF	TGCAGTGCCAGAGCGGACACTGAAGCTTTCTTT
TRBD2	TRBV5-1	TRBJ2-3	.	CASSLAPGLAGGTTDTQYF	TGCGCCAGCAGCTTGGCACCGGGACTAGCGGGAGGGACCACAGATACGCAGTATTTT